Below are 23 T cell receptor beta chains sequenced from a single sample in a study of persistence of HIV-infected CD4 T cells. Overlapping HIV-1 Gag 15-mer peptides at 0.85 to 1 ug per peptide per mL were used. CD4+ T cells upregulating both CD40 ligand and CD69 were sorted as responding cells. The antigens for these receptors are not known. Sequencing used immunoSEQ version 4 in survey mode. The data were produced by immunoSEQ multiplex PCR, yet TCRdb's version contains in-frame clones alone and is incomplete. The table shows some 9,200 clones, with roughly 84% occurring only once. This specimen consisted of CD4+ T cells sorted from PBMCs after 18-hour stimulation, obtained from a patient who received antiretroviral therapy. The receptors derive from an adult woman with HIV who was CMV-seropositive.

In this sample, this clone turned up once. The chain employs TRBV10-1 and TRBJ2-1; 10 nucleotides agree with TRBD1. The germline CDR1 and CDR2 sequences are WNHNN and SYGVQD (reference sequence). With V trimmed by 6 bases and J by 6 bases, 11 bases remained unmatched. This CDR3 contains 16 residues. In nucleotides, the CDR3 is TGCGCCAGCAGCTACGACCGGGACAGGGGTCTCAATGAGCAGTTCTTC. It yields the protein CASSYDRDRGLNEQFF.

The chain is built from TRBV19 and TRBJ1-6; D is undetermined. CDR1 and CDR2 from the germline V gene are LNHDA and SQIVND (reference sequence). CDR3 size: 19 residues. V was clipped by 5 bases and J by 2 bases, with 22 bases between them. CDR3 DNA sequence: TGTGCCAGTAGTTCGGCCCCCCCCTCATCGGCGACCTATAATTCACCCCTCCACTTT. It specifies CASSSAPPSSATYNSPLHF. The full variable domain, rest sourced from reference TRBV19 and TRBJ1-6, is DGGITQSPKYLFRKEGQNVTLSCEQNLNHDAMYWYRQDPGQGLRLIYYSQIVNDFQKGDIAEGYSVSREKKESFPLTVTSAQKNPTAFYLCASSSAPPSSATYNSPLHFGNGTRLTVT.

This clone has only a few counts. This chain connects TRBV6-5 to TRBJ1-6; 10 positions agree with TRBD1. This CDR3 is built from 15 residues. V shed 6 bases and J 10 bases; nucleotides not matched to a gene: 9. CDR1 and CDR2 from the germline V gene are MNHEY and SVGAGI. CDR3 sequence: CASRTGTGVGSPLHF. The CDR3 nucleotides read TGTGCCAGCAGAACCGGGACAGGGGTTGGGTCACCCCTCCACTTT.

This CDR3 is CASSVRDTEAFF. CDR3 bases: TGTGCCAGCAGCGTGCGGGACACTGAAGCTTTCTTT. The chain recombines TRBV5-6 with TRBJ1-1, with D unclear. The length of the CDR3 is 12 residues. The V end was cut by 4 bases, the J end by 3 bases, with 7 bases between. Germline CDR1 reads SGHDT; CDR2 reads YYEEEE.

V and J are TRBV10-2 and TRBJ2-7; possible D gene TRBD2, 7 bases. The CDR3 contains 16 residues. Germline-derived CDR1 and CDR2 are WSHSY and SAAADI. The V end was cut by 4 bases, the J end by 0 bases, with 16 bases between. The CDR3 loop reads CASSGGSGTHSYEQYF. CDR3 nucleotide sequence: TGCGCCAGCAGTGGGGGGAGCGGGACACACTCCTACGAGCAGTACTTC.

The chain joins TRBV19 to TRBJ2-1; weak D call: TRBD2 (6 bases). This CDR3 is built from 18 residues. In germline, CDR1 is LNHDA, CDR2 SQIVND (reference sequence). V shed 0 bases and J shed 0 bases, with 15 bases lying between them. CDR3 DNA sequence: TGTGCCAGTAGTATAGATTTAGGAGGGCCAGGCTCCTACAATGAGCAGTTCTTC. Encoded protein: CASSIDLGGPGSYNEQFF.

The J gene is TRBJ2-7, the V gene TRBV7-9; 7 nucleotides match TRBD1. The V gene's germline CDR1 is SEHNR and CDR2 FQNEAQ (reference sequence). This CDR3 has 15 amino acids. After removal of 1 base from V and 5 bases from J, the junction contained 8 bases not matched to a gene. CDR3 in DNA: TGTGCCAGCAGCTTAGGTGGCGTAGGGGGCCACGAGCAGTACTTC. Encoded protein: CASSLGGVGGHEQYF.

This rearrangement joins TRBV30 to TRBJ1-3; D unresolved. The CDR3 runs to 14 residues. Germline loops: CDR1 GTSNPN, CDR2 SVGIG (reference sequence). Between the trimmed V and J ends, which lost 2 bases and 5 bases, there was a span of 13 bases. The CDR3 coding sequence is TGTGCCTGGAGTCTCGTGGGCAGGAGAAACACCATATATTTT. This sequence encodes CAWSLVGRRNTIYF.

This clone is categorized as medium-sized. The gene calls are TRBV15 and TRBJ2-7; a weak D match, TRBD1 (6 bases). Germline V CDR1 and CDR2: LNHNV, YYDKDF (reference sequence). Trimming shortened V by 3 bases and J by 0 bases, and 12 bases separated the two germline ends. There are 15 residues in the CDR3. The CDR3 sequence is CATSRAQGFSYEQYF. For the CDR3, the DNA is TGTGCCACCAGCAGGGCTCAGGGGTTCTCCTACGAGCAGTACTTC.

This chain connects TRBV15 to TRBJ1-5; 8 bases agree with TRBD1. This CDR3 is 14 amino acids long. Trimming cost V 3 bases and J 9 bases; bases outside gene matches: 7. The V gene's germline CDR1 is LNHNV and CDR2 YYDKDF (reference sequence). CDR3 sequence: CATSSTGGIAPQHF. DNA for the CDR3: TGTGCCACCAGCAGCACAGGGGGAATCGCGCCCCAGCATTTT.

The V and J genes are TRBV28 and TRBJ2-7, with D perhaps matching TRBD2 (7 bases). CDR3 length equals 12 residues. V lost 8 bases and J lost 6, with 14 bases in between. Germline CDR1 and CDR2: MDHEN and SYDVKM. The CDR3 sequence: CASAWRGREQYF. CDR3 in DNA: TGTGCCAGCGCCTGGCGGGGGCGCGAGCAGTACTTC.

The chain joins TRBV6-5 to TRBJ2-7, with TRBD1 as a possible D gene (5 bases). Germline V gene sequence: CDR1 MNHEY, CDR2 SVGAGI. The V gene lost 6 bases and the J gene lost 6 bases, with 15 bases spanning the gap. The CDR3 covers 13 residues. The CDR3 loop reads CASSLTGQGEQYF. CDR3 nucleotide sequence: TGTGCCAGCAGCCTTACGGGTCAGGGCGAGCAGTACTTC.

The chain combines TRBV3-1 (or the pseudogene TRBV3-2) with TRBJ2-3, with D perhaps TRBD2 (6 bases). The CDR3 runs to 16 residues. The germline V gene has CDR1 LGHDT and CDR2 YNNKEL (reference sequence). Trimming pared 2 bases from V and 0 bases from J, leaving 12 bases between. The CDR3: CASSQNSGISTDTQYF. The CDR3 nucleotides are TGTGCCAGCAGCCAAAATAGCGGCATCAGCACAGATACGCAGTATTTT.

This clone appeared once. The rearrangement joins TRBV6-2 or TRBV6-3 to TRBJ2-5; 10 bases line up with TRBD2. The junction had 11 bases not matched to a gene; V was cut back by 7 bases and J by 3 bases. Germline values: CDR1 MNHEY, CDR2 SVGEGT. CDR3 length: 16 amino acids. The CDR3 sequence: CASIPAGGRSKETQYF. The CDR3 nucleotides are TGTGCCAGCATCCCAGCGGGGGGGCGGTCGAAAGAGACCCAGTACTTC.

The gene calls are TRBV7-8 and TRBJ2-7; D gene unclear. The CDR3 loop spans 16 amino acids. Per the germline V gene, CDR1 is SGHVS and CDR2 is FQNEAQ. V gave up 1 base and J gave up 0 bases, with 13 bases separating them. Here the CDR3 DNA reads TGTGCCAGCAGCTTAGGGCGGCAGAGTAGCTCCTACGAGCAGTACTTC. Translation gives CASSLGRQSSSYEQYF.

This clone was seen only once. The gene calls are TRBV3-1 (or the pseudogene TRBV3-2) and TRBJ2-7, with a possible D match to TRBD1 (5 bases). Trimming removed 7 bases from V and 2 bases from J, with 15 bases in between. The CDR3 totals 14 residues. From germline, CDR1 is LGHDT and CDR2 YNNKEL (reference sequence). The CDR3 here is CASNLGGRAYEQYF. The CDR3 region has the DNA TGTGCCAGCAACCTAGGTGGCAGGGCCTACGAGCAGTACTTC.

This chain links TRBV5-1 with TRBJ1-2; 9 nucleotides match TRBD1. Trimming at V came to 4 bases and at J to 7 bases, leaving 5 bases not matched to a gene. Per the germline V gene, CDR1 is SGHRS and CDR2 is YFSETQ. This CDR3 is 13 amino acids long. CDR3 in DNA: TGCGCCAGCAGCCGGGACAGGGTCTCTGGCTACACCTTC. It translates to CASSRDRVSGYTF.

The chain couples TRBV29-1 to TRBJ2-3; D tentatively fits TRBD1 or TRBD2 (5 bases each). Between the trimmed V and J ends, which lost 4 bases and 2 bases, there was a span of 13 bases. The CDR3 contains 14 residues. Germline-derived CDR1 and CDR2 are SQVTM and ANQGSEA. Here the CDR3 DNA reads TGCAGCGTTGGAGGGGATGGGGCCACAGATACGCAGTATTTT. It translates to CSVGGDGATDTQYF.

The chain is built from TRBV5-4 and TRBJ1-1, with TRBD1 matching 7 bases. Germline assignment: CDR1 SGHNT and CDR2 YYREEE (reference sequence). J gave up 2 bases and V 7 bases, and 5 bases lay outside the gene matches. CDR3 length equals 13 residues. This CDR3 is CASGQASNTEAFF. The CDR3 DNA follows: TGTGCCAGCGGACAGGCATCAAACACTGAAGCTTTCTTT.

This chain joins TRBV28 and TRBJ1-1; D may be TRBD1 (6 bases). Trimming left V 10 bases short and J 4 bases short, with 25 bases between. This CDR3 spans 16 amino acids. Germline V CDR1 and CDR2: MDHEN, SYDVKM. The CDR3 DNA follows: TGTGCCACCAGGGAGGGGGGGCTTAGGGGCGGCACTGAAGCTTTCTTT. Translating it yields CATREGGLRGGTEAFF.

The genes are TRBV30 and TRBJ1-2; maybe TRBD1 (5 bases). Between the trimmed V and J ends, which lost 2 bases and 4 bases, there was a span of 11 bases. The CDR3 has 13 residues. CDR1 is GTSNPN, CDR2 SVGIG, per germline (reference sequence). DNA of the CDR3: TGTGCCTGGAGTACGGGACCGACCTATGGCTACACCTTC. It translates to CAWSTGPTYGYTF.

The chain links TRBV23-1 to TRBJ2-2, with TRBD1 identical over 7 bases. TRBV23-1 is sorted into the ORF group, with uncertain function. The CDR3 consists of 14 residues. J lost 5 bases, V lost 6 bases, and 6 bases had no gene match. The CDR3 nucleotides are TGCGCCAGCAGACCTACACAGGGGACCGGGGAGCTGTTTTTT. The encoded protein is CASRPTQGTGELFF.

This clone showed up just once. V is TRBV3-1 (or the pseudogene TRBV3-2) and J is TRBJ1-2, with D unresolved. Germline lookup yields CDR1 LGHDT and CDR2 YNNKEL (reference sequence). CDR3 length equals 15 residues. Trimming left V 4 bases short and J 1 base short, with 13 bases between. The CDR3 loop reads CASSPPIRVNYGYTF. The CDR3, as DNA: TGTGCCAGCAGCCCCCCTATACGAGTTAACTATGGCTACACCTTC.